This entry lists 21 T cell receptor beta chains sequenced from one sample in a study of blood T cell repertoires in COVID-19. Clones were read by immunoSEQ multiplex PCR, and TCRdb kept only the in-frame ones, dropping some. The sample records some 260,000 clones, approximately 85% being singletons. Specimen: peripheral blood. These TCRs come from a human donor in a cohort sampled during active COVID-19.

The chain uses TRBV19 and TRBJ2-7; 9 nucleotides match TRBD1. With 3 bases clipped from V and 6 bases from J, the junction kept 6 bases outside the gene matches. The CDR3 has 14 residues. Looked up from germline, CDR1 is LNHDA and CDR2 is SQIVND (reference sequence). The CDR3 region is CASSMGQGITEQYF. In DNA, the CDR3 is TGTGCCAGTAGTATGGGACAGGGAATAACCGAGCAGTACTTC.

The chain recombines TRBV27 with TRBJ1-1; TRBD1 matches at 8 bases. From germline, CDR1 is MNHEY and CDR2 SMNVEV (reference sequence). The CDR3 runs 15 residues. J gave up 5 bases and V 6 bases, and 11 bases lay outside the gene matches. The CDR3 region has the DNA TGTGCCAGCAGGAACGGGCAGGGGGCTTGGACTGAAGCTTTCTTT. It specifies CASRNGQGAWTEAFF.

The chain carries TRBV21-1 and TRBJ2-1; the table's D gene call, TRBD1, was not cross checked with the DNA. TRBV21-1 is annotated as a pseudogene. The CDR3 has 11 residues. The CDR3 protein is CASNRGLSPFF. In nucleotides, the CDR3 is TGTGCCAGCAACAGGGGCCTTTCCCCGTTCTTC.

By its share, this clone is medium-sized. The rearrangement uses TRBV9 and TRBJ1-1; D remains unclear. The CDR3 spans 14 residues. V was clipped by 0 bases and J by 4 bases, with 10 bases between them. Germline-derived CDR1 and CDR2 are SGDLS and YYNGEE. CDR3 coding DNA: TGTGCCAGCAGCGTAGACGGGAGGAGCACTGAAGCTTTCTTT. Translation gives CASSVDGRSTEAFF.

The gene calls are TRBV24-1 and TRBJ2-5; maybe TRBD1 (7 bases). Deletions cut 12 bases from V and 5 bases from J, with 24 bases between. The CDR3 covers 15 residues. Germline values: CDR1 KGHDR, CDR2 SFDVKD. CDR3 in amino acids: CAPQGDEGAGETQYF. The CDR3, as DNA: TGTGCCCCCCAGGGAGACGAGGGGGCGGGGGAGACCCAGTACTTC.

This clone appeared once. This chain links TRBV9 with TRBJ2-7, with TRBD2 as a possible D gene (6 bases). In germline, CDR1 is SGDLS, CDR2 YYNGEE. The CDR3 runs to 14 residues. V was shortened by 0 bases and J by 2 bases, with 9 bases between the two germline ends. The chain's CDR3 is CASSVEGGTYEQYF. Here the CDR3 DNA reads TGTGCCAGCAGCGTAGAGGGCGGGACCTACGAGCAGTACTTC. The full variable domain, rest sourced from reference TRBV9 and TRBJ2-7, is DSGVTQTPKHLITATGQRVTLRCSPRSGDLSVYWYQQSLDQGLQFLIQYYNGEERAKGNILERFSAQQFPDLHSELNLSSLELGDSALYFCASSVEGGTYEQYFGPGTRLTVT.

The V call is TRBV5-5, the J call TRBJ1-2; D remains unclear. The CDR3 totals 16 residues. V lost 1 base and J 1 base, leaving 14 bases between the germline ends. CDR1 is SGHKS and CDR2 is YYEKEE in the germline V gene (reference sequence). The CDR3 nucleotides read TGTGCCAGCAGCTTGCGCCGCAGGCCATATAACTATGGCTACACCTTC. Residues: CASSLRRRPYNYGYTF.

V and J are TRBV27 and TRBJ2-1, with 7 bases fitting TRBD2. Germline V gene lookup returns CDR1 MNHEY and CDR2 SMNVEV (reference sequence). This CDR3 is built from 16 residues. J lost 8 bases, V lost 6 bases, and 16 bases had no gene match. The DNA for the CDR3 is TGTGCCAGCAGCCCATCCGCGGGAGAGATGGTCGATGAGCAGTTCTTC. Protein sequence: CASSPSAGEMVDEQFF.

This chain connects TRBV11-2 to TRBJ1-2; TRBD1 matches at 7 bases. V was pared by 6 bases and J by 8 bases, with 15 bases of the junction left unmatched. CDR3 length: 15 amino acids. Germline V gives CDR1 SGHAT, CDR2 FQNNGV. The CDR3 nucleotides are TGTGCCAGCAGAACCATGACAGGGAAGTCTTCCGGCTACACCTTC. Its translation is CASRTMTGKSSGYTF.

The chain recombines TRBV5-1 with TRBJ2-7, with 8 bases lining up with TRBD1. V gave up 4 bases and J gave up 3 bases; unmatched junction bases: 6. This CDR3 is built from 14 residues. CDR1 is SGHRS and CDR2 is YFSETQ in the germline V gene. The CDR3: CASSHPGQVYEQYF. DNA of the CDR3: TGCGCCAGCAGCCACCCGGGACAGGTCTACGAGCAGTACTTC.

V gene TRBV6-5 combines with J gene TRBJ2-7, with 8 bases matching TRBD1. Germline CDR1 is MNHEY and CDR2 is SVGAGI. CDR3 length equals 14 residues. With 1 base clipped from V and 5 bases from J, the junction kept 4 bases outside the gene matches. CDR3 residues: CASSYFPGGDEQYF. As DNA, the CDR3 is TGTGCCAGCAGTTACTTTCCAGGGGGCGACGAGCAGTACTTC.

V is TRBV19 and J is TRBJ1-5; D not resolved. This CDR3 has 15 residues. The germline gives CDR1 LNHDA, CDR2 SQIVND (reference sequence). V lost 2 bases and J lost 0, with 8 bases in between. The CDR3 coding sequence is TGTGCCAGTAGTATACTACAGTATAGCAATCAGCCCCAGCATTTT. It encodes CASSILQYSNQPQHF.

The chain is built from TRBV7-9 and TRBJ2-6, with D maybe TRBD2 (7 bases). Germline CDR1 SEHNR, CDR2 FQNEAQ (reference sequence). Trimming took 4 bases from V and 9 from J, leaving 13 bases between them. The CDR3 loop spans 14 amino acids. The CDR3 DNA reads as TGTGCCAGCAGCTCCACGGGGGGCGACAACGTCCTGACTTTC. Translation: CASSSTGGDNVLTF.

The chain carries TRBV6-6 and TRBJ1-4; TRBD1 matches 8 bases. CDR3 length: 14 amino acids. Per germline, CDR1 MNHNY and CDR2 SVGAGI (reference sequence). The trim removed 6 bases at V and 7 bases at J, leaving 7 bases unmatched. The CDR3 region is CASRSGQGGEKLFF. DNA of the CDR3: TGTGCCAGCAGGTCCGGACAGGGAGGTGAAAAACTGTTTTTT.

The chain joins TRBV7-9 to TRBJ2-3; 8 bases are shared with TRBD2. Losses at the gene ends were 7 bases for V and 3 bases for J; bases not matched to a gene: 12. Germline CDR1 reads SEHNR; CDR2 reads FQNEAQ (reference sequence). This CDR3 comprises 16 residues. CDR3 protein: CASTLWPGGRTDTQYF. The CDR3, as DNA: TGTGCCAGCACCCTATGGCCGGGGGGGCGGACAGATACGCAGTATTTT. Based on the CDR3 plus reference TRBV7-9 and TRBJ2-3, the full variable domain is DTGVSQNPRHKITKRGQNVTFRCDPISEHNRLYWYRQTLGQGPEFLTYFQNEAQLEKSRLLSDRFSAERPKGSFSTLEIQRTEQGDSAMYLCASTLWPGGRTDTQYFGPGTRLTVL.

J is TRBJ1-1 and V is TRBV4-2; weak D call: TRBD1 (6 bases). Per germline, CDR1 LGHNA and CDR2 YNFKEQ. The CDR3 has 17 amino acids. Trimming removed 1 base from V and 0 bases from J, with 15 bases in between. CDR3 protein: CASSQGPPQGVNTEAFF. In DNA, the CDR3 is TGTGCCAGCAGCCAAGGCCCTCCACAGGGTGTGAACACTGAAGCTTTCTTT.

The CDR3 region has the DNA TGCGCCAGCAGCCAAGAACTGACGGGAGATACGCAGTATTTT. Amino acid sequence: CASSQELTGDTQYF. The chain links TRBV4-3 to TRBJ2-3; no firm D call. The CDR3 totals 14 residues. V was shortened by 0 bases and J by 5 bases, with 9 bases between the two germline ends. The germline CDR1 and CDR2 sequences are LGHNA and YSLEER.

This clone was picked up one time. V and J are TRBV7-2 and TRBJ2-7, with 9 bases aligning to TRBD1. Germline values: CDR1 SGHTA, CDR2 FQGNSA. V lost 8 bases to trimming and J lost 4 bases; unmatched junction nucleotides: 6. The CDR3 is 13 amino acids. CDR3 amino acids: CASRTGGAYEQYF. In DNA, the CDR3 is TGTGCCAGCCGCACAGGGGGCGCGTACGAGCAGTACTTC. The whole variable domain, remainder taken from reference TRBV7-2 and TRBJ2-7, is GAGVSQSPSNKVTEKGKDVELRCDPISGHTALYWYRQSLGQGLEFLIYFQGNSAPDKSGLPSDRFSAERTGGSVSTLTIQRTQQEDSAVYLCASRTGGAYEQYFGPGTRLTVT.

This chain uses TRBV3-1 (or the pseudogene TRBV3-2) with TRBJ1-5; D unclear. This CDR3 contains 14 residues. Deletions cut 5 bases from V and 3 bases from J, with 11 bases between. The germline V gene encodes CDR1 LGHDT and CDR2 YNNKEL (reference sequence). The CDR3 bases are TGTGCCAGCAGCTCAGATGGTGTCAATCAGCCCCAGCATTTT. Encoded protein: CASSSDGVNQPQHF.

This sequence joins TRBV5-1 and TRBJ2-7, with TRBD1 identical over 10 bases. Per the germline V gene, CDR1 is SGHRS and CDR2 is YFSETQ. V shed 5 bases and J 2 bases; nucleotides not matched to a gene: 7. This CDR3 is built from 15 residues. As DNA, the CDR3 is TGCGCCAGCAGTTCTGGACAGGGGGGGCCCTACGAGCAGTACTTC. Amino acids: CASSSGQGGPYEQYF.

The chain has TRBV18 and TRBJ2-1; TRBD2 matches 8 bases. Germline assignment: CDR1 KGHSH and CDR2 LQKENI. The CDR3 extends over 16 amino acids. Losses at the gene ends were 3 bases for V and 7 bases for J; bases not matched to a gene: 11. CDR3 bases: TGTGCCAGCTCACCCGGGGGAGCGGGAGTAAAGAATGAGCAGTTCTTC. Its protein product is CASSPGGAGVKNEQFF. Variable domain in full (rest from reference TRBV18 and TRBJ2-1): NAGVMQNPRHLVRRRGQEARLRCSPMKGHSHVYWYRQLPEEGLKFMVYLQKENIIDESGMPKERFSAEFPKEGPSILRIQQVVRGDSAAYFCASSPGGAGVKNEQFFGPGTRLTVL.